This T cell receptor (beta chain) was observed in a study of cytotoxic CD8 clonotypes in ibrutinib-treated CLL. Assay: immunoSEQ multiplex PCR; the TCRdb copy retains only in-frame clones and omits some. The table has around 310,000 clones, just under 80% seen once. There are a few counts of this clone. Germline V gene lookup returns CDR1 SGHRS and CDR2 YFSETQ. With V trimmed by 2 bases and J by 3 bases, 6 bases remained unmatched. The CDR3 totals 15 residues. This material consisted of PBMCs, taken before ibrutinib treatment. The gene calls are TRBV5-1 and TRBJ2-3; 7 nucleotides match TRBD2. This TCR came from a human donor with chronic lymphocytic leukemia. CDR3 in amino acids: CASSFGPGRTDTQYF. In nucleotides, the CDR3 is TGCGCCAGCAGCTTTGGTCCCGGGAGGACAGATACGCAGTATTTT.